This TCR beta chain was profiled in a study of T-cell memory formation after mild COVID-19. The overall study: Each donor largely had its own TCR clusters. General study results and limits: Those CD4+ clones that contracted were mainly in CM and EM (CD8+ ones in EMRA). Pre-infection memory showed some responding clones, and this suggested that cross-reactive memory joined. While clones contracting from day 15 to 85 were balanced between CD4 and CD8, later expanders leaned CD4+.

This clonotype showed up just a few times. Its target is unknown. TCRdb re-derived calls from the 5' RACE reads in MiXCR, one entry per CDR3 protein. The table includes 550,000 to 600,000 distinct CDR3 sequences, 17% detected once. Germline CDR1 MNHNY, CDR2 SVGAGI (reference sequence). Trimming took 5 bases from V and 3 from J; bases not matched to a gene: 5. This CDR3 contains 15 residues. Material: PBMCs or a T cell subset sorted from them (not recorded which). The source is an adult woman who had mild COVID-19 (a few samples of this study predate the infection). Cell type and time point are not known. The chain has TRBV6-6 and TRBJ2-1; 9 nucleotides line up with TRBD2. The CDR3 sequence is CASSPLSGSYNEQFF. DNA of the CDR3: TGTGCCAGCAGTCCTCTTAGCGGGAGCTACAATGAGCAGTTCTTC.